The following is a T cell receptor beta chain sequence with its context. This specimen belongs to a study of T cell changes during pregnancy in multiple sclerosis. TCRdb's table, derived via immunoSEQ multiplex PCR, lists solely in-frame clones and lacks some. Seen here are 33,000 or so clones, 75% to 90% observed once, and the top ten hold about 5.8%. Germline CDR1 and CDR2: MGHRA and YSYEKL. The CDR3 length is 16 residues. J was trimmed by 4 bases and V by 1 base; bases with no gene match: 7. The source of this sequence is a female donor with multiple sclerosis, enrolled in a pregnancy study. The rearrangement uses TRBV4-1 and TRBJ2-1, with TRBD1 matching over 7 bases. The sequences come from CD8+ T cells from peripheral blood mononuclear cells, collected in the second trimester of pregnancy. CDR3 residues: CASSQVRGQPYNEQFF. CDR3 sequence (DNA): TGCGCCAGCAGCCAAGTAAGGGGACAGCCATACAATGAGCAGTTCTTC.